The rows below give T cell receptor beta chains drawn from one sample of a study of shared clonotypes between healthy human individuals. Assay used: immunoSEQ multiplex PCR; TCRdb lists only in-frame clones, some missing. The table lists millions of clones, approximately 95% of them singletons. Source material: naive CD4+ T cells from PBMCs. Receptor source: a man aged 18-30 years in good health. Some clones in this sample may be carry-over from other donors' samples. CDR3s include the opening cysteine and the closing phenylalanine or tryptophan. Fields, in order: clone size, D gene, V gene, J gene, CDR3 protein, CDR3 DNA. A D gene is named only where the DNA matches it firmly. Clone size is shown for a subset of rows, as once, few, many or a class of expanded clone.

>.|.|TRBV19|TRBJ2-7
CASSIKGFLSYEQYF
TGTGCCAGTAGCATAAAGGGATTTTTATCCTACGAGCAGTACTTC
>.|TRBD1|TRBV10-3|TRBJ2-7
CAIRTGSYEQYF
TGTGCCATCAGGACAGGGAGCTACGAGCAGTACTTC
>few|.|TRBV15|TRBJ2-7
CATSRGEGSSYEQYF
TGTGCCACCAGCAGAGGTGAGGGCAGCTCCTACGAGCAGTACTTC
>.|TRBD1|TRBV4-3|TRBJ2-1
CASSQETGGGWFF
TGCGCCAGCAGCCAAGAGACAGGGGGCGGTTGGTTCTTC
>.|TRBD1|TRBV7-3|TRBJ2-3
CASSPGQGESTQYF
TGTGCCAGCAGCCCGGGACAGGGGGAGAGTACGCAGTATTTT
>.|.|TRBV2|TRBJ1-1
CASSGPGRNTEAFF
TGTGCCAGCAGTGGTCCAGGAAGGAACACTGAAGCTTTCTTT
>.|.|TRBV7-9|TRBJ1-1
CASSREQGNTEAFF
TGTGCCAGCAGCCGGGAGCAGGGGAACACTGAAGCTTTCTTT
>.|.|TRBV9|TRBJ2-3
CASSVGGRSTDTQYF
TGTGCCAGCAGCGTAGGGGGCAGGAGCACAGATACGCAGTATTTT
>.|TRBD1|TRBV28|TRBJ1-1
CASSTPGQGDTEAFF
TGTGCCAGCAGTACCCCGGGACAGGGTGACACTGAAGCTTTCTTT
>once|.|TRBV4-3|TRBJ1-2
CASSPPGGRLGYGYTF
TGCGCCAGCAGCCCTCCTGGAGGCAGACTGGGCTATGGCTACACCTTC
>.|TRBD2|TRBV29-1|TRBJ2-7
CSVEDLAGGGEQYF
TGCAGCGTTGAAGACCTAGCGGGAGGAGGTGAGCAGTACTTC
>.|.|TRBV28|TRBJ2-5
CASSLWGSAETQYF
TGTGCCAGCAGTTTATGGGGGAGCGCGGAGACCCAGTACTTC
>.|.|TRBV18|TRBJ2-1
CASSLNYNEQFF
TGTGCCAGCTCACTCAACTACAATGAGCAGTTCTTC
>.|.|TRBV18|TRBJ1-5
CASSPGQRREDQPQHF
TGTGCCAGCTCACCCGGCCAGCGGAGGGAAGATCAGCCCCAGCATTTT
>.|.|TRBV5-4|TRBJ2-7
CASSLAGYYEQYF
TGTGCCAGCAGCTTGGCCGGGTACTACGAGCAGTACTTC
>.|.|TRBV19|TRBJ1-5
CASIKYGATKAYSNQPQHF
TGTGCCAGTATCAAATACGGGGCAACCAAAGCTTATAGCAATCAGCCCCAGCATTTT
>.|TRBD2|TRBV11-2|TRBJ2-7
CASSALLAGDPIEQYF
TGTGCCAGCAGCGCCCTACTAGCGGGAGATCCTATCGAGCAGTACTTC
>.|.|TRBV6-1|TRBJ1-1
CASSETTGDEAFF
TGTGCCAGCAGTGAAACCACAGGAGATGAAGCTTTCTTT
>once|TRBD1|TRBV19|TRBJ1-1
CASSSGQTNTEAFF
TGTGCCAGTAGCTCGGGACAGACGAACACTGAAGCTTTCTTT
>.|.|TRBV5-4|TRBJ2-7
CASSSPGTYSYEQYF
TGTGCCAGCAGCTCCCCCGGGACATACTCCTACGAGCAGTACTTC
>once|.|TRBV21-1|TRBJ2-4
CASSGATTLAKNIQYF
TGTGCCAGCAGCGGGGCGACAACACTAGCCAAAAACATTCAGTACTTC
>.|.|TRBV5-1|TRBJ2-7
CASSLRGFNYEQYF
TGCGCCAGCAGCTTGCGAGGGTTCAACTACGAGCAGTACTTC